These 29 T cell receptor beta chains were sequenced from one sample in a study of T-cell memory formation after mild COVID-19. In TCRdb, the 5' RACE reads were re-called with MiXCR into one record per CDR3 protein. The sample shows almost 550,000 distinct CDR3 sequences, around 20% of them seen only once. Sequenced material: PBMCs or a T cell subset sorted from them (not recorded which). All receptors come from an adult woman who had mild COVID-19 (a few samples of this study predate the infection). Cell type and time point are not known.

A few counts support this clonotype. V and J are TRBV12-3 or TRBV12-4 and TRBJ2-1, with D perhaps TRBD1 or TRBD2 (5 bases each). The CDR3 has 16 residues. The V gene lost 5 bases and the J gene lost 0 bases, with 14 bases spanning the gap. CDR3 region: CASSPPTGRSYNEQFF. The DNA of the CDR3 is TGTGCCAGCAGTCCCCCCACGGGACGCTCCTACAATGAGCAGTTCTTC.

In this sample, this clonotype turned up a few times. The genes are TRBV12-3 or TRBV12-4 and TRBJ2-2, with D uncertain. There are 16 residues in the CDR3. V dropped 4 bases and J dropped 0 bases, with 12 bases sitting between them. The CDR3 sequence is CASSWYRTSNTGELFF. CDR3 nucleotide sequence: TGTGCCAGCAGTTGGTACCGTACTTCGAACACCGGGGAGCTGTTTTTT.

The chain has TRBV12-3 or TRBV12-4 and TRBJ2-5; 14 bases match TRBD2. This CDR3 region has 16 residues. Trimming cost V 5 bases and J 5 bases; bases outside gene matches: 7. CDR3 bases: TGTGCCAGCAGTGGGACTAGCGGGAGAGTCCGGGAGACCCAGTACTTC. This gives the protein CASSGTSGRVRETQYF.

The V gene is TRBV7-2, the J gene TRBJ2-7, with TRBD2 identical over 9 bases. Trimming removed 4 bases from V and 0 bases from J; junction bases left unmatched: 1. Germline loops: CDR1 SGHTA, CDR2 FQGNSA. The CDR3 contains 14 residues. The CDR3 region is CASSSSGVSYEQYF. The CDR3 DNA follows: TGTGCCAGCAGCTCTAGCGGGGTCTCCTACGAGCAGTACTTC.

The chain is built from TRBV29-1 and TRBJ2-5, with 13 bases lining up with TRBD2. After removal of 8 bases from V and 3 bases from J, the junction contained 15 bases not matched to a gene. The CDR3 runs 17 residues. Germline values: CDR1 SQVTM, CDR2 ANQGSEA. Written as DNA, the CDR3 is TGCAGCTGCGGACACCTAGGGGGACTAGCGGGGAAAGAGACCCAGTACTTC. Encoded protein: CSCGHLGGLAGKETQYF.

This clonotype showed up just a few times. The chain couples TRBV27 to TRBJ2-1, with TRBD1 matching over 9 bases. V shed 6 bases, J shed 4 bases, and the junction held 7 bases outside the gene matches. Germline V gene data show CDR1 as MNHEY and CDR2 as SMNVEV (reference sequence). The CDR3 totals 15 residues. CDR3 sequence: CASRGGQGLYNEQFF. The CDR3 region has the DNA TGTGCCAGCAGGGGGGGACAGGGCCTATACAATGAGCAGTTCTTC.

This clonotype was seen a few times. The chain combines TRBV12-3 or TRBV12-4 with TRBJ2-1; a possible D gene is TRBD1 (6 bases). The CDR3 spans 15 residues. V shed 5 bases and J shed 4 bases, with 15 bases lying between them. CDR3 in amino acids: CASSTYRVAYNEQFF. As DNA, the CDR3 is TGTGCCAGCAGTACCTACAGGGTTGCGTACAATGAGCAGTTCTTC.

Only a few counts were recorded for this clonotype. The CDR3 sequence is CASSRLLTGGDGYTF. DNA for the CDR3: TGCGCCAGCAGCCGGTTGCTAACAGGGGGCGATGGCTACACCTTC. The V call is TRBV4-3, the J call TRBJ1-2; 9 bases map to TRBD1. CDR1 and CDR2 from the germline V gene are LGHNA and YSLEER. There are 15 residues in the CDR3. The V gene end was trimmed by 4 bases and the J gene end by 6 bases; junction bases not matched to a gene: 9.

V and J are TRBV7-8 and TRBJ2-6, with D perhaps matching TRBD2 (6 bases). CDR1 and CDR2 from the germline V gene are SGHVS and FQNEAQ. The V end lost 4 bases, the J end lost 0 bases, and 16 bases lay between the germline ends. The CDR3 contains 18 residues. The CDR3, as DNA: TGTGCCAGCAGCTCCCTTGGAGGGCTAAGCTCTGGGGCCAACGTCCTGACTTTC. Translating gives CASSSLGGLSSGANVLTF.

In this sample, this clonotype turned up a few times. This chain connects TRBV7-9 to TRBJ2-1; D unclear. Germline CDR1 is SEHNR and CDR2 is FQNEAQ (reference sequence). CDR3 length equals 17 residues. With 5 bases removed from V and 7 bases from J, the gap between germline ends came to 24 bases. The CDR3 sequence is CASSPLGQRRVANEQFF. CDR3 DNA: TGTGCCAGCAGCCCTCTAGGGCAGCGTCGTGTAGCAAATGAGCAGTTCTTC.

CDR3 nucleotides: TGTGCCTGGAGTGTAGGGCTAGCGGGGGCAACAGATACGCAGTATTTT. It encodes CAWSVGLAGATDTQYF. This chain connects TRBV30 to TRBJ2-3; 10 bases agree with TRBD2. The germline gives CDR1 GTSNPN, CDR2 SVGIG (reference sequence). The CDR3 is made up of 16 amino acids. The junction had 6 bases not matched to a gene; V was cut back by 0 bases and J by 3 bases. The full variable domain, in which reference TRBV30 and TRBJ2-3 provide the parts outside the CDR3, is SQTIHQWPATLVQPVGSPLSLECTVEGTSNPNLYWYRQAAGRGLQLLFYSVGIGQISSEVPQNLSASRPQDRQFILSSKKLLLSDSGFYLCAWSVGLAGATDTQYFGPGTRLTVL.

This clonotype was observed a handful of times. J is TRBJ1-1 and V is TRBV5-5; D possibly corresponds to TRBD1 (6 bases). This CDR3 spans 16 amino acids. V lost 0 bases and J 2 bases, leaving 14 bases between the germline ends. Germline V gene lookup returns CDR1 SGHKS and CDR2 YYEKEE (reference sequence). The chain's CDR3 is CASSLVIAGANTEAFF. The DNA for the CDR3 is TGTGCCAGCAGCTTGGTAATCGCGGGGGCAAACACTGAAGCTTTCTTT.

This clonotype was detected only a few times. This chain links TRBV19 with TRBJ1-2; D remains unclear. The CDR3 covers 16 residues. The V and J ends lost 2 bases and 0 bases respectively, with 13 bases between them. Germline lookup yields CDR1 LNHDA and CDR2 SQIVND (reference sequence). CDR3 region: CASSILPQRANYGYTF. CDR3 in DNA: TGTGCCAGTAGTATACTCCCACAGCGAGCTAACTATGGCTACACCTTC.

This clonotype was observed many times. The gene calls are TRBV7-9 and TRBJ1-2; D unresolved. Per germline, CDR1 SEHNR and CDR2 FQNEAQ (reference sequence). The V end lost 10 bases, the J end lost 4 bases, and 25 bases lay between the germline ends. This CDR3 contains 16 residues. CDR3 in DNA: TGTGCCATCGCGCCCCCCGGCAGGCCTTTGAGCTATGGCTACACCTTC. Protein: CAIAPPGRPLSYGYTF.

The rearrangement uses TRBV6-6 and TRBJ2-3, with TRBD2 matching over 12 bases. Germline CDR1 and CDR2: MNHNY and SVGAGI (reference sequence). The CDR3 runs 21 residues. The trim removed 6 bases at V and 0 bases at J, leaving 19 bases unmatched. CDR3 region: CASSPAVGRLAGDSSTDTQYF. Written as DNA, the CDR3 is TGTGCCAGCAGCCCCGCCGTAGGAAGACTAGCGGGGGACTCTAGCACAGATACGCAGTATTTT.

As DNA, the CDR3 is TGCAGTGCCGTCGGGACGGCTACCTACGAGCAGTACTTC. Its protein is CSAVGTATYEQYF. The chain carries TRBV20-1 and TRBJ2-7; D is perhaps TRBD1 or TRBD2 (5 bases each). With 6 bases removed from V and 2 bases from J, the gap between germline ends came to 14 bases. The germline gives CDR1 DFQATT, CDR2 SNEGSKA (reference sequence). CDR3 size: 13 residues.

This chain uses TRBV12-3 or TRBV12-4 with TRBJ1-5, with D perhaps TRBD1 (6 bases). Trimming pared 4 bases from V and 7 bases from J, leaving 14 bases between. The length of the CDR3 is 14 residues. CDR3 protein: CASSSTGNGQPQHF. The DNA of the CDR3 is TGTGCCAGCAGTTCTACAGGGAACGGGCAGCCCCAGCATTTT.

The chain is built from TRBV6-6 and TRBJ1-1, with TRBD1 as a possible D gene (5 bases). The V end lost 0 bases, the J end lost 6 bases, and 14 bases lay between the germline ends. The CDR3 covers 15 residues. From germline, CDR1 is MNHNY and CDR2 SVGAGI (reference sequence). The CDR3 here is CASSYSTGVRAEAFF. The DNA for the CDR3 is TGTGCCAGCAGTTACTCGACGGGGGTAAGGGCTGAAGCTTTCTTT.

J is TRBJ2-7 and V is TRBV20-1; 8 bases are a match to TRBD2. Germline V lookup: CDR1 DFQATT, CDR2 SNEGSKA (reference sequence). V shed 5 bases and J 4 bases; nucleotides not matched to a gene: 10. The CDR3 loop spans 14 amino acids. In nucleotides, the CDR3 is TGCAGTGCTGGGACTAGGCGGGGGGCGTACGAGCAGTACTTC. It specifies CSAGTRRGAYEQYF.

This sequence joins TRBV6-1 and TRBJ2-2; a possible D gene is TRBD1 (6 bases). Trimming shortened V by 2 bases and J by 7 bases, and 14 bases separated the two germline ends. The CDR3 contains 15 residues. Germline CDR1 reads MNHNS; CDR2 reads SASEGT. The CDR3 DNA follows: TGTGCCAGCAGTGAAAGAAGGACAGAAGTCGGGGAGCTGTTTTTT. Amino acids: CASSERRTEVGELFF.

The chain uses TRBV3-1 and TRBJ1-1, with a weak D call TRBD1 (6 bases). V shed 3 bases and J shed 6 bases, with 14 bases lying between them. Germline CDR1 and CDR2: LGHDT and YNNKEL (reference sequence). There are 14 residues in the CDR3. As DNA, the CDR3 is TGTGCCAGCAGCCACCTAGGGGGGGGGCCTGAAGCTTTCTTT. Protein: CASSHLGGGPEAFF.

This clonotype was detected ten times or more. Its ends do not fully match the called genes, so a read error is possible. J is TRBJ1-5 and V is TRBV4-1, with D unclear. The germline CDR1 and CDR2 sequences are MGHRA and YSYEKL. This CDR3 contains 13 residues. The CDR3 DNA is TGTGCCAGCAGCCAAGATCTCAATCAGCCCCAGCATTTT. This codes for CASSQDLNQPQHF.

This clonotype was seen a handful of times. V is TRBV20-1 and J is TRBJ1-1, with 9 bases aligning to TRBD1. CDR3 length: 14 amino acids. Trimming cost V 4 bases and J 6 bases; bases outside gene matches: 9. The germline V gene has CDR1 DFQATT and CDR2 SNEGSKA (reference sequence). The CDR3 sequence: CSANWPGQGSEAFF. The DNA for the CDR3 is TGCAGTGCTAATTGGCCGGGACAGGGATCTGAAGCTTTCTTT.

This clonotype appeared a few times. The genes are TRBV18 and TRBJ2-1; 16 bases are shared with TRBD2. Germline CDR1 and CDR2: KGHSH and LQKENI. There are 15 residues in the CDR3. V shed 3 bases and J 9 bases; nucleotides not matched to a gene: 2. CDR3 in DNA: TGTGCCAGCTCACCCGGGACTAGCGGGAGGGTTGAGCAGTTCTTC. Its translation: CASSPGTSGRVEQFF.

The sample holds a few counts of this clonotype. The gene calls are TRBV29-1 and TRBJ1-2; D is perhaps TRBD1 (6 bases). The germline V gene encodes CDR1 SQVTM and CDR2 ANQGSEA. The CDR3 has 14 amino acids. Trimming removed 2 bases at V and 0 bases at J, with 10 bases between. CDR3 loop: CSVEKDRANYGYTF. CDR3 nucleotide sequence: TGCAGCGTTGAAAAGGACAGAGCTAACTATGGCTACACCTTC.

The chain uses TRBV15 and TRBJ2-7, with TRBD2 as a possible D gene (5 bases). The CDR3 has 15 residues. The germline V gene encodes CDR1 LNHNV and CDR2 YYDKDF (reference sequence). The ends were cut back, 0 bases at V and 6 bases at J, with 15 bases in the middle. The DNA of the CDR3 is TGTGCCACCAGCAGAGATCTGACCTCAGGAGGCGAGCAGTACTTC. Amino acids: CATSRDLTSGGEQYF. Full variable domain (missing parts from reference TRBV15 and TRBJ2-7): DAMVIQNPRYQVTQFGKPVTLSCSQTLNHNVMYWYQQKSSQAPKLLFHYYDKDFNNEADTPDNFQSRRPNTSFCFLDIRSPGLGDTAMYLCATSRDLTSGGEQYFGPGTRLTVT.

This clonotype was counted a single time. The V and J genes are TRBV24-1 and TRBJ2-7; tentative D call: TRBD2 (5 bases). Trimming took off 4 bases at V and 7 bases at J, with 19 bases between the two ends. CDR3 length: 15 residues. Looked up from germline, CDR1 is KGHDR and CDR2 is SFDVKD. This chain's CDR3 is CATSDPSLREGEQYF. The CDR3 DNA is TGTGCCACCAGTGACCCGTCCCTCCGGGAAGGAGAGCAGTACTTC.

The rearrangement links TRBV20-1 to TRBJ1-3; D is unresolved. The CDR3 length is 16 residues. The ends were cut back, 6 bases at V and 2 bases at J, with 20 bases in the middle. Germline assignment: CDR1 DFQATT and CDR2 SNEGSKA (reference sequence). The CDR3 loop is CSARLPRPTPGNTIYF. The CDR3 DNA is TGCAGTGCCCGACTGCCTAGGCCAACCCCTGGAAACACCATATATTTT.

The V and J genes are TRBV10-3 and TRBJ2-1; TRBD2 aligns across 8 bases. J lost 5 bases, V lost 3 bases, and 6 bases had no gene match. Germline V lookup: CDR1 ENHRY, CDR2 SYGVKD. This CDR3 is built from 15 residues. CDR3 sequence (DNA): TGTGCCATCAGTGATAAAGCGGGAGCCGACAATGAGCAGTTCTTC. It is translated as CAISDKAGADNEQFF.